The 3 T cell receptor beta chains listed next were all sequenced from one sample in a study of T cells after yellow fever vaccination (dated by TCRdb to the late 2010s). The label giving this sample's treatment or condition can be read as: live attenuated yellow fever vaccine strain. Library preparation employed 5' RACE. Sequencing was carried out with an Illumina HiSeq 2500. The public reads were run again by TCRdb, first through fastp at Q25 and then through MiXCR, and only productive beta chains were kept. Under each unique CDR3 protein, matching rows form one entry showing the most common genes and DNA. Across this sample there are 90,000 to 150,000 distinct CDR3 sequences, with roughly 6.8% seen only once. The top ten constitute more than 2.5% of the sample. The input for sequencing was CD4+ T cells sorted from PBMCs, taken more than 35 days after the first yellow fever vaccination. The receptors derive from a man between 18 and 35 years old who received the YFV17D yellow fever vaccine.

This clonotype was seen ten or more times. This chain connects TRBV12-3 or TRBV12-4 to TRBJ2-1; 7 bases are a match to TRBD1. V trimming: 4 bases; J trimming: 2 bases; junction bases outside the gene matches: 5. The CDR3 covers 15 residues. This chain's CDR3 is CASSSGQDTYNEQFF. In DNA form, the CDR3 reads TGTGCCAGCAGTTCTGGACAGGACACCTACAATGAGCAGTTCTTC.

Ten or more counts support this clonotype. The rearrangement links TRBV9 to TRBJ1-1; D ambiguous. CDR1 is SGDLS, CDR2 YYNGEE, per germline. The CDR3 runs to 13 residues. V was clipped by 0 bases and J by 7 bases, with 10 bases between them. In DNA, the CDR3 is TGTGCCAGCAGCGTAGGACTGAAGGGTGAAGCTTTCTTT. Amino acids: CASSVGLKGEAFF. Using reference TRBV9 and TRBJ1-1 for the parts outside the CDR3, the full variable domain is DSGVTQTPKHLITATGQRVTLRCSPRSGDLSVYWYQQSLDQGLQFLIQYYNGEERAKGNILERFSAQQFPDLHSELNLSSLELGDSALYFCASSVGLKGEAFFGQGTRLTVV.

There are a few counts of this clonotype. The chain uses TRBV7-9 and TRBJ2-3; 12 nucleotides match TRBD2. CDR3 length: 15 residues. Per germline, CDR1 SEHNR and CDR2 FQNEAQ (reference sequence). The J segment lost 4 bases and the V segment lost 5 bases, leaving 4 bases of the junction unmatched. CDR3 coding DNA: TGTGCCAGCAGCCGACTAGCGGGGGAACCAGATACGCAGTATTTT. As protein: CASSRLAGEPDTQYF.